This T cell receptor beta chain is from a study of cytomegalovirus exposure and HLA in healthy donors. On the study more broadly: From donors who were HLA-typed, an early data release held about 89 million unique TCRs.

Germline lookup yields CDR1 WNHNN and CDR2 SYGVQD (reference sequence). The length of the CDR3 is 14 residues. With 5 bases removed from V and 1 base from J, the gap between germline ends came to 10 bases. The study ran its PCR with 60 Vbeta and 13 Jbeta primers. TCRdb's table, derived via immunoSEQ multiplex PCR, lists solely in-frame clones and lacks some. Among about 130,000 clones listed, about 80% were seen once. Whole-study findings and limits: Analyzed later, most CMV-associated TCR beta chains appeared HLA-restricted. The CMV antigen specificity of a few CMV-associated chains was confirmed through in vitro analysis.

As concerns this clone: Its antigen is still unknown.

This chain links TRBV10-1 with TRBJ2-3; D perhaps matches TRBD1 (8 bases). Sequencing was performed on PBMCs. The sequence was obtained from a young man in good health and CMV-seronegative. CDR3 in amino acids: CASSTGGGTDTQYF. CDR3 sequence (DNA): TGCGCCAGCAGTACAGGGGGGGGCACAGATACGCAGTATTTT.